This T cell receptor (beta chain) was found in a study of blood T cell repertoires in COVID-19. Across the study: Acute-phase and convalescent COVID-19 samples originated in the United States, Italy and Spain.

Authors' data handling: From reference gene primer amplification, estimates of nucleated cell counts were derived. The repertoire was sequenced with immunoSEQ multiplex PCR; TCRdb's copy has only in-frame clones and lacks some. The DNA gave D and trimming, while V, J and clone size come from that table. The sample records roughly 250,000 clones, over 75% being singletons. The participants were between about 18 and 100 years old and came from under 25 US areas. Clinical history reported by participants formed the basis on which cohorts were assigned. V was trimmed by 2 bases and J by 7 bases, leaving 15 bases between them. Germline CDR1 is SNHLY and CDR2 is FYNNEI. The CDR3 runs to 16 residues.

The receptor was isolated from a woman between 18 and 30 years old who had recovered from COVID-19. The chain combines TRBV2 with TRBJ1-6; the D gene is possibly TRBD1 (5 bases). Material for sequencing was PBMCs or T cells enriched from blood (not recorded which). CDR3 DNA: TGTGCCAGCAGTGAATCTTTAGCAGGGAGGAATTCACCCCTCCACTTT. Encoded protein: CASSESLAGRNSPLHF. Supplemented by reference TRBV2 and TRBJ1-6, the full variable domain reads EPEVTQTPSHQVTQMGQEVILRCVPISNHLYFYWYRQILGQKVEFLVSFYNNEISEKSEIFDDQFSVERPDGSNFTLKIRSTKLEDSAMYFCASSESLAGRNSPLHFGNGTRLTVT.